Shown below are 27 T cell receptor beta chains from a single sample sequenced in a study of T-cell reconstitution after alpha-beta-depleted transplantation in children. TCRbeta library construction was performed incorporating unique molecular identifiers. Using its own MiXCR run on the PCR reads, TCRdb lists one record per CDR3 protein. The table shows around 210,000 distinct CDR3 sequences, with about 6.6% occurring only once. This specimen was PBMCs, taken before TCRalphabeta/CD19-depleted stem cell transplant. These receptors were obtained from a boy younger than 10 with acute lymphoblastic leukemia, due to receive a stem cell transplant.

At least ten counts were recorded for this clonotype. The gene calls are TRBV20-1 and TRBJ1-1; no reliable D call. Trimming stripped 3 bases from V and 1 base from J, with 9 bases between. The CDR3 totals 13 residues. Germline-derived CDR1 and CDR2 are DFQATT and SNEGSKA (reference sequence). The CDR3 loop reads CSASGYTNTEAFF. In DNA form, the CDR3 reads TGCAGTGCTAGCGGGTATACGAACACTGAAGCTTTCTTT.

This clonotype was counted only a few times. The V and J genes are TRBV6-1 and TRBJ2-3; D ambiguous. V lost 3 bases, J lost 2 bases, and 12 bases lay in between. This CDR3 is 15 amino acids long. The V gene's germline CDR1 is MNHNS and CDR2 SASEGT. CDR3 residues: CASSESIPVTDTQYF. The CDR3 bases are TGTGCCAGCAGTGAGTCAATTCCAGTCACAGATACGCAGTATTTT.

The chain is built from TRBV20-1 and TRBJ1-2; the D gene is possibly TRBD1 (5 bases). CDR1 is DFQATT, CDR2 SNEGSKA, per germline (reference sequence). V was shortened by 3 bases and J by 5 bases, with 19 bases between the two germline ends. CDR3 size: 15 residues. CDR3 sequence (DNA): TGCAGTGCTAGTAGTAGCGGGACGGACCTTTATGGCTACACCTTC. This translates into CSASSSGTDLYGYTF.

The chain's CDR3 is CASSMGYSNQPQHF. The CDR3 region has the DNA TGTGCCAGCAGTATGGGGTATAGCAATCAGCCCCAGCATTTT. The chain has TRBV6-2 or TRBV6-3 and TRBJ1-5; D is unclear. The CDR3 has 14 residues. Germline V gives CDR1 MNHEY, CDR2 SVGEGT. The V end lost 5 bases, the J end lost 0 bases, and 8 bases lay between the germline ends.

This clonotype showed up many times. The gene calls are TRBV5-1 and TRBJ1-1; the D is unclear. CDR1 and CDR2 (germline): SGHRS, YFSETQ. This CDR3 has 14 residues. Deletions cut 5 bases from V and 1 base from J, with 12 bases between. In DNA, the CDR3 is TGCGCCAGCAGATTCATCGCAGGGAACACTGAAGCTTTCTTT. This codes for CASRFIAGNTEAFF. The whole variable domain, remainder taken from reference TRBV5-1 and TRBJ1-1, is KAGVTQTPRYLIKTRGQQVTLSCSPISGHRSVSWYQQTPGQGLQFLFEYFSETQRNKGNFPGRFSGRQFSNSRSEMNVSTLELGDSALYLCASRFIAGNTEAFFGQGTRLTVV.

About this clonotype: This sequence may be a read error, since a much larger clone differs from it by one base. This rearrangement joins TRBV20-1 to TRBJ2-7, with D uncertain. Trimming shortened V by 7 bases and J by 2 bases, and 12 bases separated the two germline ends. CDR1 is DFQATT and CDR2 is SNEGSKA in the germline V gene (reference sequence). The CDR3 is made up of 12 amino acids. The DNA of the CDR3 is TGCAGTGTCGAGGCCCAGCCCTACGAGCAGTACTTC. Its protein is CSVEAQPYEQYF.

This clonotype came up many times. The chain uses TRBV7-2 and TRBJ2-2; tentatively, D is TRBD2 (6 bases). Germline loops: CDR1 SGHTA, CDR2 FQGNSA. The CDR3 runs to 13 residues. V gave up 3 bases and J gave up 7 bases, with 9 bases separating them. CDR3 bases: TGTGCCAGCAGCTTTGAGGAGGGCGGGGAGCTGTTTTTT. Its protein product is CASSFEEGGELFF.

The V call is TRBV3-1, the J call TRBJ2-5; TRBD1 is a possible D gene (5 bases). Germline assignment: CDR1 LGHDT and CDR2 YNNKEL (reference sequence). This CDR3 is 18 amino acids long. V was pared by 1 base and J by 1 base, with 19 bases between. CDR3 residues: CASSQVTGWLTVQETQYF. The CDR3 nucleotides are TGTGCCAGCAGCCAAGTGACGGGTTGGTTGACAGTCCAAGAGACCCAGTACTTC.

This clonotype was recorded many times. V is TRBV11-2 and J is TRBJ2-3, with 9 bases that match TRBD2. Germline V gene data show CDR1 as SGHAT and CDR2 as FQNNGV. CDR3 length: 16 residues. The J segment lost 4 bases and the V segment lost 4 bases, leaving 9 bases of the junction unmatched. The CDR3 bases are TGTGCCAGCAGCTGGGGGGAAGCGGGGGGCGCAGATACGCAGTATTTT. Protein product: CASSWGEAGGADTQYF.

This clonotype occurred many times. The chain combines TRBV28 with TRBJ1-4; possible D gene TRBD1, 5 bases. Germline CDR1 and CDR2: MDHEN and SYDVKM. The CDR3 sequence is 16 residues long. With 6 bases removed from V and 7 bases from J, the gap between germline ends came to 21 bases. The CDR3, as DNA: TGTGCCAGCAGCCCGGGACCGTATAGGGTCGGTGAAAAACTGTTTTTT. Translation: CASSPGPYRVGEKLFF.

This clonotype was observed a handful of times. This rearrangement joins TRBV7-2 to TRBJ2-1; 10 nucleotides agree with TRBD2. Germline loops: CDR1 SGHTA, CDR2 FQGNSA. The CDR3 consists of 16 residues. V lost 1 base and J lost 1; bases outside the gene matches: 1. The CDR3 DNA follows: TGTGCCAGCAGCTTAGTGACTAGCGGGTCCTACAATGAGCAGTTCTTC. Translated, it gives CASSLVTSGSYNEQFF.

This clonotype was picked up many times. The chain has TRBV3-1 and TRBJ2-5; D perhaps matches TRBD2 (5 bases). This CDR3 is built from 16 residues. V shed 0 bases and J shed 5 bases, with 16 bases lying between them. The germline CDR1 and CDR2 sequences are LGHDT and YNNKEL (reference sequence). The CDR3 bases are TGTGCCAGCAGCCAAGATACCTCCGCAGGCGGGGAGACCCAGTACTTC. This encodes CASSQDTSAGGETQYF.

This clonotype came up many times. This rearrangement joins TRBV5-1 to TRBJ2-2; either TRBD1 or TRBD2 may fit D (5 bases each). The length of the CDR3 is 16 residues. The V gene lost 4 bases and the J gene lost 5 bases, with 18 bases spanning the gap. Per germline, CDR1 SGHRS and CDR2 YFSETQ. CDR3 sequence (DNA): TGCGCCAGCAGCCCCGGGACCTCCTCGGGAACCGGGGAGCTGTTTTTT. Translating it yields CASSPGTSSGTGELFF. Drawing the rest from reference TRBV5-1 and TRBJ2-2, the complete variable domain is KAGVTQTPRYLIKTRGQQVTLSCSPISGHRSVSWYQQTPGQGLQFLFEYFSETQRNKGNFPGRFSGRQFSNSRSEMNVSTLELGDSALYLCASSPGTSSGTGELFFGEGSRLTVL.

In this sample, this clonotype turned up many times. V gene TRBV7-2 combines with J gene TRBJ2-3, with no clear D. Germline V CDR1 and CDR2: SGHTA, FQGNSA. Trimming took off 4 bases at V and 0 bases at J, with 11 bases between the two ends. This CDR3 spans 15 amino acids. The CDR3 DNA is TGTGCCAGCAGCTCCGATGAAGCTAGCACAGATACGCAGTATTTT. It codes for CASSSDEASTDTQYF.

The V gene is TRBV5-4, the J gene TRBJ1-5, with 8 nucleotides matching TRBD1. The CDR3 contains 18 residues. Per the germline V gene, CDR1 is SGHNT and CDR2 is YYREEE (reference sequence). The V and J ends lost 3 bases and 0 bases, in that order; junction bases with no gene match: 11. The CDR3 nucleotides are TGTGCCAGCAGCTCAACCGGGACAGGTGACTATAGCAATCAGCCCCAGCATTTT. Protein sequence: CASSSTGTGDYSNQPQHF.

This chain links TRBV27 with TRBJ1-2, with a possible D match to TRBD1 (5 bases). Trimming pared 5 bases from V and 4 bases from J, leaving 23 bases between. The length of the CDR3 is 17 residues. Looked up from germline, CDR1 is MNHEY and CDR2 is SMNVEV (reference sequence). The CDR3, as DNA: TGTGCCAGCAGTCCCTTGAAGTCAGGGCGCAGGGCCTATGGCTACACCTTC. It is translated as CASSPLKSGRRAYGYTF.

At least ten counts were recorded for this clonotype. V is TRBV9 and J is TRBJ2-7; 7 bases agree with TRBD2. Germline assignment: CDR1 SGDLS and CDR2 YYNGEE. V lost 5 bases to trimming and J lost 2 bases; unmatched junction nucleotides: 7. The CDR3 has 14 residues. In nucleotides, the CDR3 is TGTGCCAGCAGTCCCGGGGGGTCCCCCTACGAGCAGTACTTC. Amino acid sequence: CASSPGGSPYEQYF.

The chain employs TRBV2 and TRBJ2-1; D unresolved. Germline CDR1 reads SNHLY; CDR2 reads FYNNEI. The CDR3 sequence is 10 residues long. Trimming pared 2 bases from V and 10 bases from J, leaving 3 bases between. CDR3 protein: CASSETEQFF. DNA of the CDR3: TGTGCCAGCAGTGAAACCGAGCAGTTCTTC.

The chain uses TRBV7-8 and TRBJ2-3, with 9 nucleotides matching TRBD2. Germline CDR1 reads SGHVS; CDR2 reads FQNEAQ. The CDR3 is made up of 16 amino acids. The ends lost 2 bases at V and 0 bases at J; junction bases unmatched: 3. The CDR3 region is CASSLRAGGSTDTQYF. The CDR3 nucleotides are TGTGCCAGCAGCTTAAGGGCGGGGGGGAGCACAGATACGCAGTATTTT.

This clonotype was found a few times. This sequence joins TRBV2 and TRBJ1-5, with a weak D call TRBD1 (5 bases). Germline CDR1 is SNHLY and CDR2 is FYNNEI. The CDR3 spans 14 residues. V was clipped by 9 bases and J by 1 base, with 13 bases between them. CDR3 protein: CARGGGDSNQPQHF. DNA of the CDR3: TGTGCCAGGGGGGGAGGGGACAGCAATCAGCCCCAGCATTTT.

This clonotype was counted a few times. This rearrangement joins TRBV20-1 to TRBJ2-5, with 10 bases lining up with TRBD2. This CDR3 is built from 16 residues. The junction had 9 bases not matched to a gene; V was cut back by 0 bases and J by 5 bases. Germline CDR1 and CDR2: DFQATT and SNEGSKA (reference sequence). CDR3 sequence (DNA): TGCAGTGCTAGAGATCCCGAGCGGGGGGGCCGCGAGACCCAGTACTTC. Translation gives CSARDPERGGRETQYF.

This clonotype was observed a few times. The chain employs TRBV7-9 and TRBJ2-1, with a weak D call TRBD2 (6 bases). Trimming took off 5 bases at V and 6 bases at J, with 8 bases between the two ends. Germline loops: CDR1 SEHNR, CDR2 FQNEAQ (reference sequence). This CDR3 contains 12 residues. CDR3: CASSQRVNEQFF. The DNA for the CDR3 is TGTGCCAGCAGCCAGCGGGTCAATGAGCAGTTCTTC.

As to this clonotype: Lacking the conserved final phenylalanine or tryptophan, this CDR3 likely reflects a read error. CDR3 in amino acids: CASSPGQNQPQHY. The CDR3 DNA sequence: TGTGCCAGCTCACCAGGACAGAATCAGCCCCAGCATTAT. This chain connects TRBV18 to TRBJ1-5; D might be TRBD1 (6 bases). This CDR3 has 13 amino acids. Trimming stripped 2 bases from V and 4 bases from J, with 6 bases between. Looked up from germline, CDR1 is KGHSH and CDR2 is LQKENI.

This clonotype was counted ten times or more. This chain links TRBV5-5 with TRBJ2-1; D possibly corresponds to TRBD2 (6 bases). Trimming took 2 bases from V and 7 from J, leaving 16 bases between them. This CDR3 region has 15 residues. The germline gives CDR1 SGHKS, CDR2 YYEKEE (reference sequence). The CDR3 DNA reads as TGTGCCAGCAGCTTAACGGGAGACGTGAAGAATGAGCAGTTCTTC. Its protein is CASSLTGDVKNEQFF.

Ten or more counts support this clonotype. This sequence joins TRBV6-6 and TRBJ2-1, with 10 bases identical to TRBD2. After removal of 8 bases from V and 8 bases from J, the junction contained 9 bases not matched to a gene. The CDR3 is 14 amino acids. Germline V gene sequence: CDR1 MNHNY, CDR2 SVGAGI (reference sequence). CDR3 residues: CASRIAGGQYEQFF. As DNA, the CDR3 is TGTGCCAGCCGAATAGCGGGGGGCCAGTATGAGCAGTTCTTC.

In its sample, this clonotype was seen many times. CDR3 residues: CASSLGSGSTDTQYF. The CDR3 DNA is TGTGCCAGCAGCTTGGGTAGTGGGAGCACAGATACGCAGTATTTT. The gene calls are TRBV5-6 and TRBJ2-3; D unresolved. This CDR3 contains 15 residues. Trimming took off 0 bases at V and 0 bases at J, with 8 bases between the two ends. Germline CDR1 reads SGHDT; CDR2 reads YYEEEE.

This clonotype has more than one count but fewer than ten. The gene calls are TRBV12-3 or TRBV12-4 and TRBJ2-7; possibly TRBD1 or TRBD2 for D (5 bases each). Trimming removed 6 bases from V and 2 bases from J, with 17 bases in between. The CDR3 extends over 15 amino acids. Written as DNA, the CDR3 is TGTGCCAGCAGCCAGGCCCGGGACCCCACCTACGAGCAGTACTTC. Protein sequence: CASSQARDPTYEQYF.